This is a list of T cell receptor beta chains from one sample in a study of Ad26.COV2.S vaccination and SARS-CoV-2 variants. TCRdb's table, derived via immunoSEQ multiplex PCR, lists solely in-frame clones and lacks some. The repertoire holds some 420,000 clones, with around nine tenths as singletons. Sequenced material: peripheral blood, taken in a trial of Ad26.COV2.S vaccine versus placebo. Receptors were obtained from a person aged 18-65 years who received the Ad26.COV2.S COVID-19 vaccine or a placebo. CDR3s include the opening cysteine and the closing phenylalanine or tryptophan. The D gene is left open where the match is weak. Clone size is shown for a subset of rows, as once, few, many or a class of expanded clone.

v_call	j_call	d_call	clone_size	cdr3_nt	cdr3_aa
TRBV6-2/TRBV6-3	TRBJ1-1	NA	once	TGTGCCAGCAGCAAATCCTTGACTGAAGCTTTCTTT	CASSKSLTEAFF
TRBV19	TRBJ2-3	NA	NA	TGTGCCAGTAGTACCCCCCGAGCGGCGGATACGCAGTATTTT	CASSTPRAADTQYF
TRBV7-2	TRBJ1-2	NA	NA	TGTGCCAGCAGCTTGGGGGCAGGGCCATATGGCTACACCTTC	CASSLGAGPYGYTF
TRBV7-8	TRBJ2-3	NA	NA	TGTGCCAGCAGTCAGGCTACGACAGATACGCAGTATTTT	CASSQATTDTQYF
TRBV11-2	TRBJ2-1	NA	NA	TGTGCCAGCAGCCTGCTTGTTTACGAGCAGTTCTTC	CASSLLVYEQFF
TRBV11-2	TRBJ2-5	TRBD2	once	TGTGCCAGCATTGGGGGGGGTATGCGAGAGACCCAGTACTTC	CASIGGGMRETQYF
TRBV4-1	TRBJ1-1	TRBD1	NA	TGCGCCAGCAGCCAGGCCGGGACAGGGAACACTGAAGCTTTCTTT	CASSQAGTGNTEAFF
TRBV5-3	TRBJ2-6	NA	NA	TGTGCCAGAAGCTTGAGTTCAACCAGCTCTTGGGCCAACGTCCTGACTTTC	CARSLSSTSSWANVLTF
TRBV7-9	TRBJ1-6	TRBD1	NA	TGTGCCAGCAGCTTAACACAGGGGGCTTATTCACCCCTCCACTTT	CASSLTQGAYSPLHF
TRBV5-4	TRBJ2-1	TRBD2	NA	TGTGCCAGCAGCCCTGGCGCGGGGGGGAGCTCGCGAGAGCAGTTCTTC	CASSPGAGGSSREQFF
TRBV5-1	TRBJ1-4	NA	NA	TGCGCCAGCAGCTGGAACGGGCCCAACAATGAAAAACTGTTTTTT	CASSWNGPNNEKLFF
TRBV5-1	TRBJ2-3	TRBD1	NA	TGCGCCAGCAGCCCCGGACAGGCTGGAGATACGCAGTATTTT	CASSPGQAGDTQYF
TRBV7-6	TRBJ2-3	TRBD1	NA	TGTGCCAGCAGCCCACGGACAGGGTCGGTAAGCCGGGGAGGCACAGATACGCAGTATTTT	CASSPRTGSVSRGGTDTQYF
TRBV5-6	TRBJ2-3	TRBD1	NA	TGTGCCAGCAGCTTGGGAGACAGGGGGAGGTCAGATACGCAGTATTTT	CASSLGDRGRSDTQYF
TRBV28	TRBJ1-2	NA	NA	TGTGCCAGCAGTTTGGGCAGGTCCTATGGCTACACCTTC	CASSLGRSYGYTF
TRBV12-3/TRBV12-4	TRBJ1-1	NA	NA	TGTGCCAGCAGTTTATCGGGTGGCACTGAAGCTTTCTTT	CASSLSGGTEAFF
TRBV30	TRBJ1-3	TRBD1	once	TGTGCCTCACAGGGGACCTTCTCTGGAAACACCATATATTTT	CASQGTFSGNTIYF
TRBV7-2	TRBJ2-1	TRBD1	NA	TGTGCCAGCAGACGACAGGGGATGGATGAGCAGTTCTTC	CASRRQGMDEQFF
TRBV29-1	TRBJ2-3	NA	NA	TGCAGCGTTCAGAGTCGGGACAGCACAGATACGCAGTATTTT	CSVQSRDSTDTQYF
TRBV5-5	TRBJ1-2	NA	NA	TGTGCCAGCAGCGTACGGGACGGCTATGGCTACACCTTC	CASSVRDGYGYTF
TRBV11-2	TRBJ2-1	TRBD1	once	TGTGCCAGCAGCTTGGATTGGGACAGTTCTTACAATGAGCAGTTCTTC	CASSLDWDSSYNEQFF
TRBV7-2	TRBJ1-5	NA	NA	TGTGCCAGCAGCTTGTGGCAGAGCAATCAGCCCCAGCATTTT	CASSLWQSNQPQHF
TRBV10-3	TRBJ2-7	NA	NA	TGTGCCATCAGTGACTCCTACGAGCAGTACTTC	CAISDSYEQYF
TRBV28	TRBJ1-2	NA	NA	TGTGCCAGCAGCACCGAGGGGGATGGCTACACCTTC	CASSTEGDGYTF
TRBV4-1	TRBJ1-5	NA	few	TGCGCCAGCAGCCAAGGGGGTGCAGGGCGATATCAGCCCCAGCATTTT	CASSQGGAGRYQPQHF
TRBV21-1	TRBJ1-5	NA	NA	TGTGCCAGCAGCCTCAAAAGGAAGGGGAATCAGCCCCAGCATTTT	CASSLKRKGNQPQHF
TRBV23-1	TRBJ1-1	NA	once	TGCGCCAGCAGTCAAAGGGAATGGGTTCTATCGAACACTGAAGCTTTCTTT	CASSQREWVLSNTEAFF
TRBV5-1	TRBJ2-7	NA	NA	TGCGCCAGCAGCTTGCGCCAGGTTGCGGACGAGCAGTACTTC	CASSLRQVADEQYF
TRBV5-4	TRBJ2-5	TRBD2	NA	TGTGCCAGCAGCCCGGGACTAGCTAAAGAGACCCAGTACTTC	CASSPGLAKETQYF
TRBV30	TRBJ1-1	NA	NA	TGTGCCTGGCTGTCGGTCGGCGGGGGAGAAGCTTTCTTT	CAWLSVGGGEAFF
TRBV30	TRBJ2-5	NA	NA	TGTGCCTGGAGTGTAGGGGGACCCGGGGAGACCCAGTACTTC	CAWSVGGPGETQYF
TRBV5-1	TRBJ1-3	NA	NA	TGCGCCAGCCAACAGGGCTCTGGAAACACCATATATTTT	CASQQGSGNTIYF
TRBV4-1	TRBJ2-3	NA	NA	TGCGCCAGCAGCCAAGTTAGGACCACAGATACGCAGTATTTT	CASSQVRTTDTQYF
TRBV6-5	TRBJ2-3	TRBD2	NA	TGTGCCAGCAGTTTGGCGGGGGGCTGGGTAGATACGCAGTATTTT	CASSLAGGWVDTQYF
TRBV9	TRBJ2-3	TRBD1	NA	TGTGCCAGCAGCGTAGCCCCGGGACAGGGGGCCCCAGATACGCAGTATTTT	CASSVAPGQGAPDTQYF
TRBV5-1	TRBJ1-3	TRBD1	NA	TGCGCCAGCAGCCCACTACCCACAGGGGCTGGAAACACCATATATTTT	CASSPLPTGAGNTIYF
TRBV28	TRBJ2-1	TRBD2	few	TGTGCCAGCAGCTCTCCGGGGGGACGGTCTAGGGAGCAGTTCTTC	CASSSPGGRSREQFF
TRBV5-1	TRBJ1-4	NA	NA	TGCGCCAGCAGCAGAACTAGGACGGCTAATAATGAAAAACTGTTTTTT	CASSRTRTANNEKLFF
TRBV5-6	TRBJ2-7	NA	few	TGTGCCAGCAGCTTAAACGACAGAAACGAGCAGTACTTC	CASSLNDRNEQYF
TRBV7-2	TRBJ2-1	TRBD1	NA	TGTGCCAGCAGCTCATGGAAAGGGACAGGGGTGAATGAGCAGTTCTTC	CASSSWKGTGVNEQFF
TRBV5-1	TRBJ1-4	NA	NA	TGCGCCAGCAGCAAGGGACTACTTCTTACTAATGAAAAACTGTTTTTT	CASSKGLLLTNEKLFF
TRBV9	TRBJ1-1	NA	NA	TGTGCCAGCAGCTCGACAGTGACTGAAGCTTTCTTT	CASSSTVTEAFF
TRBV6-5	TRBJ2-2	NA	NA	TGTGCCAGCAGTTACTCCGGCGGGGCGAACACCGGGGAGCTGTTTTTT	CASSYSGGANTGELFF
TRBV7-3	TRBJ2-1	NA	NA	TGTGCCAGCAGCTTTGACAGGAGAGGATATGAGCAGTTCTTC	CASSFDRRGYEQFF
TRBV11-3	TRBJ2-3	NA	NA	TGTGCCAGCAGCTTGGTAGCCACAGATACGCAGTATTTT	CASSLVATDTQYF
TRBV7-8	TRBJ2-6	TRBD1	NA	TGTGCCAGCAGCCCTCCGGGACAGGGCTTCTCTGGGGCCAACGTCCTGACTTTC	CASSPPGQGFSGANVLTF
TRBV4-2	TRBJ1-6	NA	NA	TGTGCCAGCAGCCAAGGAATCAATTCACCCCTCCACTTT	CASSQGINSPLHF
TRBV2	TRBJ2-2	NA	NA	TGTGCCACACAGGGCCCACGCACCGGGGAGCTGTTTTTT	CATQGPRTGELFF
TRBV21-1	TRBJ1-1	NA	NA	TGTGCCAGCAGCAACGAGGGCAGGAACACTGAAGCTTTCTTT	CASSNEGRNTEAFF
TRBV30	TRBJ2-1	NA	NA	TGTGCCTGGAGTGTTAAAAGGGTTCTATACAATGAGCAGTTCTTC	CAWSVKRVLYNEQFF
TRBV30	TRBJ1-1	TRBD1	few	TGTGCCTGGCAGGGGGGGAACACTGAAGCTTTCTTT	CAWQGGNTEAFF
TRBV30	TRBJ1-3	NA	NA	TGTGCCTGGAACCCTGACCTAGGGAACGCTGGAAACACCATATATTTT	CAWNPDLGNAGNTIYF
TRBV6-5	TRBJ1-2	NA	NA	TGTGCCAGCAGTTACACCTCGGGGGCAACGGATGGCTACACCTTC	CASSYTSGATDGYTF
TRBV28	TRBJ1-2	NA	NA	TGTGCCAGCAGCAGGAACAGCCTAGGCTACACCTTC	CASSRNSLGYTF
TRBV4-1	TRBJ1-1	NA	NA	TGCGCCAGCAGCCAAGGCCTCCCTGCGGGGGCGAGAACTGAAGCTTTCTTT	CASSQGLPAGARTEAFF
TRBV18	TRBJ2-5	NA	NA	TGTGCCAGCTCACCTTCGACGGGGGCCGTTCCGGTTGAGACCCAGTACTTC	CASSPSTGAVPVETQYF
TRBV7-8	TRBJ2-6	NA	NA	TGTGCCAGCAGCTTATTAGTACCGACCTCTGGGGCCAACGTCCTGACTTTC	CASSLLVPTSGANVLTF